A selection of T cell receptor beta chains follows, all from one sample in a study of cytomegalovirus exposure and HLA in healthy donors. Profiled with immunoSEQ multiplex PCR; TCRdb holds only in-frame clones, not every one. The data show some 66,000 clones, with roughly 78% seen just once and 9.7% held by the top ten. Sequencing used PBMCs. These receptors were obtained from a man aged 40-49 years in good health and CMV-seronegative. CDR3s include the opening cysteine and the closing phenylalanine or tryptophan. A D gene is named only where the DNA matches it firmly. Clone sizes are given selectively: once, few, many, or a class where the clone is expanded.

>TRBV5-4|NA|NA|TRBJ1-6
TGTGCCAGCAGCCCAGGGCAGCATAATTCACCCCTCCACTTT
CASSPGQHNSPLHF
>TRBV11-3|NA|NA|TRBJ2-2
TGTGCCAGCAGCTTAGGGCGGAGGGAGAGAAGCGGGGAGCTGTTTTTT
CASSLGRRERSGELFF
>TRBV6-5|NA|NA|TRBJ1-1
TGTGCCAGCACCTGGGGGGGGATCGACACTGAAGCTTTCTTT
CASTWGGIDTEAFF
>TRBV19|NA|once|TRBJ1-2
TGTGCCAGTAGGGGGGCCGAAAGTCCTTATGGCTACACCTTC
CASRGAESPYGYTF
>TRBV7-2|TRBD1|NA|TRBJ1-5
TGTGCCAGCAGCCGGGACAGACTCAATCAGCCCCAGCATTTT
CASSRDRLNQPQHF
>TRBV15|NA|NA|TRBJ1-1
TGTGCCACCAGCAGAGATGGAGTATTCACTGAAGCTTTCTTT
CATSRDGVFTEAFF
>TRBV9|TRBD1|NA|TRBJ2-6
TGTGCCAGCGACAGGGGTTCTGGGGCCAACGTCCTGACTTTC
CASDRGSGANVLTF
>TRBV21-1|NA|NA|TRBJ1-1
TGTGCCAGCAGCAAAGAAACAGACGAGGCTTTCTTT
CASSKETDEAFF
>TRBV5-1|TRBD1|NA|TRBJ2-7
TGCGCCAGCAGCCAGACCCGGACAGGGGAACGGTACGAGCAGTACTTC
CASSQTRTGERYEQYF
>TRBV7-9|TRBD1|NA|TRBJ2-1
TGTGCCAGCAGCTTACGGGACAGCGGTAACAATGAGCAGTTCTTC
CASSLRDSGNNEQFF
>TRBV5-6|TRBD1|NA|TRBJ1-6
TGTGCCAGCAGCCTATGGATGGACAGGGATTTGGGTTCCCACTTT
CASSLWMDRDLGSHF
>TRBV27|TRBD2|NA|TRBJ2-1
TGTGCCAGCAGTTTAGAGCGGGGGGGCAATGAGCAGTTCTTC
CASSLERGGNEQFF
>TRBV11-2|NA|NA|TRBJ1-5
TGTGCCAGCAGCTTTGGGGGGAAAGGCAATCAGCCCCAGCATTTT
CASSFGGKGNQPQHF
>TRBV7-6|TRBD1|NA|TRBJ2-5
TGTGCCAGCAGCAACCCTCTTAGGGACAGAGAAGAGACCCAGTACTTC
CASSNPLRDREETQYF
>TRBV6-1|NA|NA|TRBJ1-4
TGTGCCAGCAGCGGGGAGGGGCGGGCTAATGAAAAACTGTTTTTT
CASSGEGRANEKLFF
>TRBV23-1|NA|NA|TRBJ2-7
TGCGCCAGCAGTCTATCGCCAGACGAGCAGTACTTC
CASSLSPDEQYF
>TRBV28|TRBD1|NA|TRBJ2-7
TGTGCCAGCAGCGGACAGGGACCCTACGAGCAGTACTTC
CASSGQGPYEQYF
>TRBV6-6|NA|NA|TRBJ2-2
TGTGCCAGCAAGCTCAGCGGGTTGAACACCGGGGAGCTGTTTTTT
CASKLSGLNTGELFF
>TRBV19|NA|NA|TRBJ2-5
TGTGCCAGTAGTACCCTCGCGCGTGGGGGGGAGACCCAGTACTTC
CASSTLARGGETQYF
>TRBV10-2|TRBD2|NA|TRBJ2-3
TGCGCCAGCAAGGGGACTAGTGTCGCAGATACGCAGTATTTT
CASKGTSVADTQYF
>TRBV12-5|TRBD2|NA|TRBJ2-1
TGTGCTAGTGGTTCGCCAACTAGCGGGGGCCCTTCCTACAATGAGCAGTTCTTC
CASGSPTSGGPSYNEQFF
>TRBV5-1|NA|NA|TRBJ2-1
TGCGCCAGCAGCATGACTGGGGGAGGCTCCTACAATGAGCAGTTCTTC
CASSMTGGGSYNEQFF
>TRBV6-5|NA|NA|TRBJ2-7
TGTGCCAGCAGTTCCCGACAGAACTTTTACGAGCAGTACTTC
CASSSRQNFYEQYF
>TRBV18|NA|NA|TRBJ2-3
TGTGCCAGCTCACCCCTCCGGACAGTGGGTGCCACAGATACGCAGTATTTT
CASSPLRTVGATDTQYF
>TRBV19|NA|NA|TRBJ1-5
TGTGCCAGTATCCCTACTGGTGCAGGGTATCAGCCCCAGCATTTT
CASIPTGAGYQPQHF
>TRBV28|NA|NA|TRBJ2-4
TGTGCCAGCACTGAGGACTACTCCCTTCGAAACATTCAGTACTTC
CASTEDYSLRNIQYF
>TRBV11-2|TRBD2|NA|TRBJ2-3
TGTGCCAGCAGCTCAACGACTAGCAGATCCACAGATACGCAGTATTTT
CASSSTTSRSTDTQYF
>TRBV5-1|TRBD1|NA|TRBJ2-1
TGCGCCAGCAGCACCGGGACAGAGGGTTTCAATGAGCAGTTCTTC
CASSTGTEGFNEQFF
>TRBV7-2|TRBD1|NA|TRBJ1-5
TGTGCCAGCAGCTCCCGACAGGGGGGAAGCAATCAGCCCCAGCATTTT
CASSSRQGGSNQPQHF
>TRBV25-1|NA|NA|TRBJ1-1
TGTGCCAGCAGTGTGGGGGAGGACACTGAAGCTTTCTTT
CASSVGEDTEAFF